This T cell receptor beta chain is from a study of cytomegalovirus exposure and HLA in healthy donors. Only a few counts were recorded for this clone. Its antigen is not known. 60 Vbeta and 13 Jbeta primers were used in PCR. Original handling: Roughly 12 million of 75 million to 85 million unique TCR beta chains were shared, per a later count. Repertoires were generated with immunoSEQ multiplex PCR, while TCRdb's copy carries only in-frame clones and drops some. Clone size and V and J calls were adopted from that table, with D and trimming inferred from the DNA. The profile shows approximately 200,000 clones, over 75% of them singletons. Study-level points and caveats: Earlier findings revealed that most TCR beta V segments proved productive either about 87% or about 30% of the time. TCR beta V- and J-gene trimming, according to a later analysis, was linked to a missense DCLRE1C variant. The dataset shows that most TCR sequences were rare, while some public TCRs occurred in many donors.

This TCR came from a boy younger than 10 in good health and CMV-seronegative. Material: PBMCs.

In DNA, the CDR3 is TGTGCCAGCAGCCCCGGGACAGCTCTCGGGGAGCTGTTTTTT. This gives the protein CASSPGTALGELFF. V gene TRBV7-2 combines with J gene TRBJ2-2, with 7 bases matching TRBD1. Germline CDR1 SGHTA, CDR2 FQGNSA. Germline trimming cut 5 bases from V and 7 bases from J; bases unmatched to any gene: 7. The CDR3 totals 14 residues.